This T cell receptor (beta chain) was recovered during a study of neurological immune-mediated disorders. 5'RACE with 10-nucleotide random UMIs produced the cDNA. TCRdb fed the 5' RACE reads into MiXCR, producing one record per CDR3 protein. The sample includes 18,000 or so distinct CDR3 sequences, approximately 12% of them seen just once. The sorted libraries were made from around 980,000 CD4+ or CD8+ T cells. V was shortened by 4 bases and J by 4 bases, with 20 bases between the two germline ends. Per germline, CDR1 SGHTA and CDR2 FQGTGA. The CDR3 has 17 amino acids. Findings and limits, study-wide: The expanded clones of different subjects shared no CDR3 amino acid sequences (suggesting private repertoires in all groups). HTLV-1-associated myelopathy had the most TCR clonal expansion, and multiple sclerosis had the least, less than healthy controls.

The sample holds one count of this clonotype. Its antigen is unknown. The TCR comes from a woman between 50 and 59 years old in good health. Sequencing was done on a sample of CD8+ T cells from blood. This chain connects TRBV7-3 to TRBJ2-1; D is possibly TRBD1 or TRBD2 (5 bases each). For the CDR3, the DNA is TGTGCCAGCAGCTCCCAAGAGGGGCTCGGCAGGTACAATGAGCAGTTCTTC. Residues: CASSSQEGLGRYNEQFF.